Each of the 32 T cell receptor beta chains below was sequenced from the same sample in a study of post-analysis software for immune sequencing data (dated by TCRdb to the mid-2010s). What the authors observed across the whole study: Significantly higher frequencies in patients than in controls were found for about five TRBV segments, including TRBV5-6, TRBV5-1 and TRBV20-1.

Library generation was performed with PCR. The reads were generated on an Illumina HiSeq 2500. To reduce PCR and sequencing biases, unique molecular identifiers were built into the TCR beta cDNA libraries. Clones were called with MiXCR by TCRdb after fastp trimmed the public reads at Q25, and only in-frame beta chains were retained. For every CDR3 protein sequence, its rows merge into one entry that carries the most common genes and DNA. This sample has 750,000 to 950,000 distinct CDR3 sequences in its table, and approximately 50% of those were observed once. Of the sample, around 4.5% is held by the ten largest clones. Antigens of these TCRs are unknown. Sequenced: blood. These receptor sequences come from a girl aged 5-17 years with multiple sclerosis.

The J gene is TRBJ2-7, the V gene TRBV7-9, with 7 positions matching TRBD1. CDR1 SEHNR and CDR2 FQNEAQ come from the germline V gene (reference sequence). Germline trimming cut 8 bases from V and 1 base from J; bases unmatched to any gene: 11. The CDR3 loop spans 15 amino acids. The DNA for the CDR3 is TGTGCCAGCTCAAAAAGGACAGGAGAATCCTACGAGCAGTACTTC. As protein: CASSKRTGESYEQYF.

The chain uses TRBV7-9 and TRBJ2-7; TRBD1 is a possible D gene (5 bases). The CDR3 is made up of 15 amino acids. Germline V gene sequence: CDR1 SEHNR, CDR2 FQNEAQ (reference sequence). V was shortened by 1 base and J by 4 bases, with 14 bases between the two germline ends. The DNA of the CDR3 is TGTGCCAGCAGCTTAGATGGGCATGGGGCTTACGAGCAGTACTTC. It is translated as CASSLDGHGAYEQYF.

In its sample, this clonotype was seen a few times. CDR3 DNA: TGTGCCAGCAGCCGAATCGGACTAGCGGGAGTTCAAGATACGCAGTATTTT. Its protein is CASSRIGLAGVQDTQYF. This chain connects TRBV6-1 to TRBJ2-3; 13 bases are a match to TRBD2. Germline V gene lookup returns CDR1 MNHNS and CDR2 SASEGT. The CDR3 runs to 17 residues. V lost 6 bases and J lost 5; bases outside the gene matches: 11.

This chain links TRBV6-5 with TRBJ2-7, with D maybe TRBD2 (5 bases). Germline assignment: CDR1 MNHEY and CDR2 SVGAGI. This CDR3 is 13 amino acids long. V shed 8 bases and J shed 0 bases, with 11 bases lying between them. In DNA, the CDR3 is TGTGCCAGCTCAGGACTGAGCTCCTACGAGCAGTACTTC. Translating gives CASSGLSSYEQYF.

Written as DNA, the CDR3 is TGTGCCAGCAGCTTGGGACTAGCGGAGAACACAGATACGCAGTATTTT. Protein sequence: CASSLGLAENTDTQYF. The chain is built from TRBV7-6 and TRBJ2-3; 11 bases are shared with TRBD2. Germline V gene sequence: CDR1 SGHVS, CDR2 FNYEAQ. V lost 3 bases, J lost 2 bases, and 4 bases stayed unmatched. This CDR3 has 16 amino acids.

The CDR3 sequence: CASSVPDLTEETQYF. CDR3 coding DNA: TGTGCCAGCAGCGTACCGGACTTGACGGAAGAGACCCAGTACTTC. The chain uses TRBV7-9 and TRBJ2-5, with a possible D match to TRBD2 (5 bases). This CDR3 has 15 residues. Per germline, CDR1 SEHNR and CDR2 FQNEAQ (reference sequence). V lost 5 bases to trimming and J lost 3 bases, with 16 bases between them. The full variable domain, in which reference TRBV7-9 and TRBJ2-5 provide the parts outside the CDR3, is DTGVSQNPRHKITKRGQNVTFRCDPISEHNRLYWYRQTLGQGPEFLTYFQNEAQLEKSRLLSDRFSAERPKGSFSTLEIQRTEQGDSAMYLCASSVPDLTEETQYFGPGTRLLVL.

V is TRBV5-1 and J is TRBJ1-2; 9 positions agree with TRBD1. From germline, CDR1 is SGHRS and CDR2 YFSETQ. J gave up 5 bases and V 4 bases, and 9 bases lay outside the gene matches. The CDR3 length is 15 residues. Written as DNA, the CDR3 is TGCGCCAGCAGCCATTTAACCGGGACAGGGTATGGCTACACCTTC. This encodes CASSHLTGTGYGYTF.

The rearrangement links TRBV9 to TRBJ1-5, with D hard to call. The CDR3 has 14 residues. CDR1 and CDR2 (germline): SGDLS, YYNGEE. Trimming took 5 bases from V and 7 from J, leaving 16 bases between them. The CDR3 DNA follows: TGTGCCAGCAGTTCCGAGGTTTCGTTGCAGCCCCAGCATTTT. Translation: CASSSEVSLQPQHF.

This clonotype was observed a handful of times. V is TRBV10-3 and J is TRBJ1-2; D unresolved. The CDR3 loop spans 15 amino acids. CDR1 ENHRY and CDR2 SYGVKD come from the germline V gene. V lost 2 bases, J lost 5 bases, and 15 bases lay in between. This chain's CDR3 is CAISEHLDGLYGYTF. As DNA, the CDR3 is TGTGCCATCAGTGAGCACCTGGACGGCCTATATGGCTACACCTTC.

The chain is built from TRBV5-1 and TRBJ1-4; a weak D match, TRBD1 (6 bases). Germline V CDR1 and CDR2: SGHRS, YFSETQ. This CDR3 spans 15 amino acids. V lost 7 bases to trimming and J lost 3 bases, with 16 bases between them. The chain's CDR3 is CASRPSRGANEKLFF. The CDR3 DNA sequence: TGCGCCAGCCGCCCATCCAGGGGTGCTAATGAAAAACTGTTTTTT.

The chain uses TRBV29-1 and TRBJ1-1; 10 nucleotides match TRBD1. The CDR3 runs 12 residues. Trimming took 7 bases from V and 11 from J; bases not matched to a gene: 10. The germline V gene has CDR1 SQVTM and CDR2 ANQGSEA. The CDR3 region is CSGVPGQGKAFF. The CDR3 coding sequence is TGCAGCGGGGTACCGGGACAGGGGAAGGCTTTCTTT.

The genes are TRBV29-1 and TRBJ1-2; the D is unclear. This CDR3 has 14 amino acids. Germline values: CDR1 SQVTM, CDR2 ANQGSEA. V lost 0 bases and J 1 base, leaving 9 bases between the germline ends. CDR3 DNA: TGCAGCGTTGAAGATCCGGACGGTAACTATGGCTACACCTTC. Amino acid sequence: CSVEDPDGNYGYTF.

DNA for the CDR3: TGTGCCAGCAGGACAGGTTGGGAAGCTTTCTTT. Protein sequence: CASRTGWEAFF. The chain carries TRBV2 and TRBJ1-1; tentatively, D is TRBD1 (6 bases). This CDR3 spans 11 amino acids. Trimming took off 6 bases at V and 8 bases at J, with 10 bases between the two ends. From germline, CDR1 is SNHLY and CDR2 FYNNEI.

The V and J genes are TRBV5-7 and TRBJ2-3; TRBD2 aligns across 12 bases. TRBV5-7 is sorted into the ORF group, with uncertain function. The J segment lost 3 bases and the V segment lost 2 bases, leaving 4 bases of the junction unmatched. This CDR3 comprises 16 residues. CDR3 DNA: TGTGCCAGCAGCTTTGGACTAGCGGGGATGACAGATACGCAGTATTTT. Its protein is CASSFGLAGMTDTQYF.

The chain couples TRBV20-1 to TRBJ1-2; weak D call: TRBD1 (5 bases). The CDR3 contains 16 residues. Germline V lookup: CDR1 DFQATT, CDR2 SNEGSKA (reference sequence). V was cut by 0 bases and J by 2 bases, with 16 bases left in between. The CDR3 sequence is CSARDEWGHVNYGYTF. In DNA form, the CDR3 reads TGCAGTGCTAGAGATGAGTGGGGCCATGTGAACTATGGCTACACCTTC.

This clonotype turned up a few times. J is TRBJ2-7 and V is TRBV3-1; D perhaps matches TRBD2 (7 bases). CDR1 is LGHDT, CDR2 YNNKEL, per germline (reference sequence). This CDR3 contains 15 residues. With 0 bases removed from V and 4 bases from J, the gap between germline ends came to 13 bases. This CDR3 reads CASSQEWGGGYEQYF. The DNA of the CDR3 is TGTGCCAGCAGCCAAGAATGGGGGGGCGGATACGAGCAGTACTTC.

J is TRBJ2-5 and V is TRBV20-1; 9 bases fit TRBD2. The DNA end is more similar to TRBJ2-7, so the J call may be wrong. CDR1 is DFQATT and CDR2 is SNEGSKA in the germline V gene (reference sequence). The CDR3 has 15 amino acids. The CDR3: CSASIPLAGDDEQYF. CDR3 DNA sequence: TGCAGTGCTAGTATCCCCTTAGCGGGGGACGACGAGCAGTACTTC.

This clonotype was found a few times. This chain connects TRBV12-5 to TRBJ2-7; possibly TRBD2 for D (6 bases). The closer fit of TRBJ2-5 to the DNA end suggests the J call may be wrong. Per germline, CDR1 LGHNT and CDR2 FRNRAP. This CDR3 region has 13 residues. CDR3 residues: CASGQAGRGTQYF. For the CDR3, the DNA is TGTGCTAGTGGCCAGGCGGGGAGAGGGACCCAGTACTTC.

Points on this clonotype: Germline and junction disagree at one end, which may indicate a read error. This chain uses TRBV15 with TRBJ1-1; D is unclear. Germline V CDR1 and CDR2: LNHNV, YYDKDF (reference sequence). The CDR3 is 14 residues long. The CDR3: CATSRDLENAEAFF. For the CDR3, the DNA is TGTGCCACCAGCAGAGATCTTGAGAACGCTGAAGCTTTCTTT.

V is TRBV5-1 and J is TRBJ1-2, with D hard to call. V was shortened by 0 bases and J by 2 bases, with 11 bases between the two germline ends. Germline loops: CDR1 SGHRS, CDR2 YFSETQ. This CDR3 comprises 15 residues. CDR3 bases: TGCGCCAGCAGCTTGGGGCAGATACTCAACTATGGCTACACCTTC. Protein sequence: CASSLGQILNYGYTF.

This clonotype turned up a few times. The chain recombines TRBV15 with TRBJ2-6; D perhaps matches TRBD1 (5 bases). Trimming took off 7 bases at V and 0 bases at J, with 7 bases between the two ends. From germline, CDR1 is LNHNV and CDR2 YYDKDF (reference sequence). This CDR3 is built from 14 residues. In nucleotides, the CDR3 is TGTGCCACCAAGGGGCACTCTGGGGCCAACGTCCTGACTTTC. Translated, it gives CATKGHSGANVLTF.

The V call is TRBV11-3, the J call TRBJ2-1; 9 positions agree with TRBD2. The ends lost 3 bases at V and 8 bases at J; junction bases unmatched: 2. Germline CDR1 is SGHNT and CDR2 is YENEEA. The CDR3 sequence is 13 residues long. For the CDR3, the DNA is TGTGCCAGCAGCTTGCGGGAGGGCCATGAGCAGTTCTTC. As protein: CASSLREGHEQFF.

Only one count was recorded for this clonotype. The V gene is TRBV20-1, the J gene TRBJ2-4; 7 positions agree with TRBD1. The end of the DNA fits TRBJ2-7 better, so the J call may be wrong. Germline V gene sequence: CDR1 DFQATT, CDR2 SNEGSKA (reference sequence). This CDR3 comprises 14 residues. CDR3 DNA: TGCAGTGCTAGATTCCCTGCCACAGGGGCCGAGCAGTACTTC. This encodes CSARFPATGAEQYF.

In its sample, this clonotype was seen a few times. The gene calls are TRBV6-5 and TRBJ2-4, with 12 bases matching TRBD2. Looked up from germline, CDR1 is MNHEY and CDR2 is SVGAGI. Trimming removed 2 bases from V and 9 bases from J; junction bases left unmatched: 11. This CDR3 is 17 amino acids long. CDR3 amino acids: CASSYTASGGGRIIQYF. The CDR3 DNA follows: TGTGCCAGCAGTTACACGGCTAGCGGGGGGGGTCGGATCATTCAGTACTTC.

This clonotype was observed a single time. CDR3 sequence reads: CASSQSSGRASEFF. The CDR3 DNA is TGTGCCAGCAGCCAGAGTAGCGGGAGGGCCTCGGAGTTCTTC. This chain connects TRBV12-3 or TRBV12-4 to TRBJ2-1, with 11 bases identical to TRBD2. J gave up 14 bases and V 6 bases, and 12 bases lay outside the gene matches. CDR3 length: 14 amino acids.

This clonotype appeared a few times. The V call is TRBV5-4, the J call TRBJ2-7; D gene unclear. Germline V CDR1 and CDR2: SGHNT, YYREEE (reference sequence). This CDR3 is built from 14 residues. The ends were cut back, 7 bases at V and 0 bases at J, with 14 bases in the middle. The CDR3 DNA sequence: TGTGCCAGCCGCCCCCAGGATAGCTCCTACGAGCAGTACTTC. Amino acids: CASRPQDSSYEQYF.

This clonotype turned up a few times. This sequence joins TRBV7-9 and TRBJ2-4, with D possibly matching TRBD1 (5 bases). The J call may be faulty, since TRBJ2-7 better matches the DNA end. The germline V gene encodes CDR1 SEHNR and CDR2 FQNEAQ (reference sequence). The CDR3 length is 15 residues. The CDR3 region has the DNA TGTGCCAGCAGCTTGTTAGGGGCCCTCTCCTACGAGCAGTACTTC. Amino acid sequence: CASSLLGALSYEQYF.

The CDR3 DNA sequence: TGTGCCAGCAGCTCTCACAGGGTGAGGGGGAACACTGAAGCTTTCTTT. It encodes CASSSHRVRGNTEAFF. J is TRBJ1-1 and V is TRBV7-3; TRBD1 might be the D (6 bases). V was cut by 4 bases and J by 1 base, with 16 bases left in between. The CDR3 length is 16 residues. Germline V gene lookup returns CDR1 SGHTA and CDR2 FQGTGA.

This clonotype was found once. This chain uses TRBV7-2 with TRBJ2-5; 9 nucleotides align to TRBD1. Near its end, the DNA agrees better with TRBJ2-7, so the J call may be wrong. CDR3 size: 15 residues. Germline CDR1 is SGHTA and CDR2 is FQGNSA. In DNA form, the CDR3 reads TGTGCCAGCAGAGCTTGGGGACAGGGTATCTCCGAGCAGTACTTC. The encoded protein is CASRAWGQGISEQYF.

V usage is TRBV3-1 and J usage is TRBJ2-7; 8 bases align to TRBD2. The CDR3 is made up of 16 amino acids. V shed 0 bases and J 5 bases; nucleotides not matched to a gene: 9. Germline CDR1 and CDR2: LGHDT and YNNKEL (reference sequence). CDR3 in amino acids: CASSQDTLAGLNEQYF. The CDR3, as DNA: TGTGCCAGCAGCCAAGACACCTTAGCGGGACTCAACGAGCAGTACTTC.

V and J are TRBV12-3 or TRBV12-4 and TRBJ1-2, with a tentative D call TRBD1 (6 bases). Trimming took 3 bases from V and 3 from J, leaving 11 bases between them. The CDR3 totals 14 residues. The CDR3 DNA follows: TGTGCCAGCAGTTTGGCAGGGGTTTACTATGGCTACACCTTC. Protein: CASSLAGVYYGYTF.

This clonotype has a single count. The chain links TRBV7-9 to TRBJ1-6; D remains ambiguous. Germline values: CDR1 SEHNR, CDR2 FQNEAQ (reference sequence). V was trimmed by 4 bases and J by 12 bases, leaving 13 bases between them. The CDR3 covers 13 residues. The chain's CDR3 is CASSSPGYEPLHF. CDR3 nucleotide sequence: TGTGCCAGCAGCTCACCGGGTTACGAACCCCTCCACTTT.